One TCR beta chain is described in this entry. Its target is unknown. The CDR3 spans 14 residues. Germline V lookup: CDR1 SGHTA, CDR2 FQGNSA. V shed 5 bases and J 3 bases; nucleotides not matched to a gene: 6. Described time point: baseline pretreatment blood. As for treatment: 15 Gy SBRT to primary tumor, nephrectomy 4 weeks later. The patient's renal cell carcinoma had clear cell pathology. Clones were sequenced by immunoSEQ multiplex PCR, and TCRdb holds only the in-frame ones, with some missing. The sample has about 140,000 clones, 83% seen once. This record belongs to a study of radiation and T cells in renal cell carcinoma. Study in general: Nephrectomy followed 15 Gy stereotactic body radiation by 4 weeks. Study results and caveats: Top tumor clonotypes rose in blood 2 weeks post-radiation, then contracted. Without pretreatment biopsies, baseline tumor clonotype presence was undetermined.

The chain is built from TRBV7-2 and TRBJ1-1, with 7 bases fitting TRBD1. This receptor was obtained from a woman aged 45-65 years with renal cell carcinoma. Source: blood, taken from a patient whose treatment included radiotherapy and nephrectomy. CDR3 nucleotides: TGTGCCAGCAGCGTTGACAGGGACGACACTGAAGCTTTCTTT. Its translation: CASSVDRDDTEAFF. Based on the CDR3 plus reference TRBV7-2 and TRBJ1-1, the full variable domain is GAGVSQSPSNKVTEKGKDVELRCDPISGHTALYWYRQSLGQGLEFLIYFQGNSAPDKSGLPSDRFSAERTGGSVSTLTIQRTQQEDSAVYLCASSVDRDDTEAFFGQGTRLTVV.